The 31 T cell receptor beta chains in this list originate from one sample, sequenced in a study of blood T cell repertoires in COVID-19. Method: immunoSEQ multiplex PCR; TCRdb's copy keeps in-frame clones and lacks some. The sample includes about 150,000 clones, over 75% of them seen just once. The specimen was peripheral blood. The receptor source for this set is a human donor in a cohort sampled during active COVID-19.

V gene TRBV6-5 combines with J gene TRBJ1-1; TRBD1 is a possible D gene (5 bases). Per germline, CDR1 MNHEY and CDR2 SVGAGI. The ends were cut back, 6 bases at V and 5 bases at J, with 13 bases in the middle. The length of the CDR3 is 13 residues. The CDR3 DNA sequence: TGTGCCAGCAGCCAACGGGAGGGGACTGAAGCTTTCTTT. It encodes CASSQREGTEAFF.

For this clone: Additional DNA sequences in this sample encode the identical CDR3. This rearrangement joins TRBV24-1 to TRBJ2-2; 7 positions agree with TRBD1. Trimming at V came to 7 bases and at J to 2 bases, leaving 3 bases not matched to a gene. The CDR3 contains 14 residues. Germline V gives CDR1 KGHDR, CDR2 SFDVKD. CDR3 DNA sequence: TGTGCCACCAGGGGGACAGCAAACACCGGGGAGCTGTTTTTT. As protein: CATRGTANTGELFF.

The chain uses TRBV19 and TRBJ2-3, with a weak D call TRBD1 (6 bases). This CDR3 spans 17 amino acids. Trimming pared 5 bases from V and 0 bases from J, leaving 18 bases between. Germline values: CDR1 LNHDA, CDR2 SQIVND (reference sequence). Here the CDR3 DNA reads TGTGCCAGTAGTCCCCCAGGACAGCTCCTAAGCACAGATACGCAGTATTTT. Amino acid sequence: CASSPPGQLLSTDTQYF.

The chain employs TRBV11-2 and TRBJ1-6, with D uncertain. Germline V lookup: CDR1 SGHAT, CDR2 FQNNGV. The CDR3 is 15 amino acids. V lost 6 bases and J lost 5, with 14 bases in between. Written as DNA, the CDR3 is TGTGCCAGCAGGGCATTTGGTGCCGATAATTCACCCCTCCACTTT. Protein sequence: CASRAFGADNSPLHF.

The chain joins TRBV7-2 to TRBJ1-2, with unresolved D. This CDR3 is 11 amino acids long. The V gene lost 4 bases and the J gene lost 8 bases, with 8 bases spanning the gap. Germline V lookup: CDR1 SGHTA, CDR2 FQGNSA. The CDR3 here is CASSSLLGYTF. In DNA form, the CDR3 reads TGTGCCAGCAGCTCTCTCCTAGGCTACACCTTC.

The rearrangement links TRBV28 to TRBJ2-7, with D tentatively TRBD2 (6 bases). This CDR3 has 12 amino acids. V lost 9 bases to trimming and J lost 7 bases, with 16 bases between them. Germline V gene data show CDR1 as MDHEN and CDR2 as SYDVKM. DNA of the CDR3: TGTGCCAGGCACAGGAGGGGACGGGAGCAGTACGTC. This sequence encodes CARHRRGREQYV.

This clone appeared a few times. The genes are TRBV5-4 and TRBJ1-2; TRBD1 agrees at 7 bases. Unmatched junction bases numbered 2, after V lost 2 bases and J lost 7 bases. The CDR3 consists of 12 residues. CDR1 is SGHNT, CDR2 YYREEE, per germline (reference sequence). The CDR3 is CASSFDRAGYTF. The CDR3 nucleotides are TGTGCCAGCAGCTTCGACAGGGCTGGCTACACCTTC.

The V and J genes are TRBV3-1 (or the pseudogene TRBV3-2) and TRBJ2-3; 10 bases are shared with TRBD2. Germline CDR1 reads LGHDT; CDR2 reads YNNKEL (reference sequence). The J segment lost 6 bases and the V segment lost 3 bases, leaving 12 bases of the junction unmatched. The CDR3 has 17 amino acids. The CDR3 DNA reads TGTGCCAGCAGCCAGCAGGGACTAGCGAGTGCTGTGGATACGCAGTATTTT. It is translated as CASSQQGLASAVDTQYF.

This sequence joins TRBV5-4 and TRBJ2-3; D is ambiguous. Germline CDR1 and CDR2: SGHNT and YYREEE (reference sequence). The V end was cut by 2 bases, the J end by 0 bases, with 7 bases between. There are 14 residues in the CDR3. CDR3 in DNA: TGTGCCAGCAGCTTTTCTGGCAGCACAGATACGCAGTATTTT. The encoded protein is CASSFSGSTDTQYF.

The CDR3 sequence: CASSPTGSGAEQYF. CDR3 nucleotide sequence: TGTGCCAGCAGCCCGACAGGGTCGGGGGCCGAGCAGTACTTC. This chain links TRBV11-3 with TRBJ2-7; perhaps TRBD1 as D (7 bases). Germline V gene sequence: CDR1 SGHNT, CDR2 YENEEA. Between the trimmed V and J ends, which lost 5 bases and 6 bases, there was a span of 17 bases. The CDR3 runs 14 residues.

This rearrangement joins TRBV29-1 to TRBJ1-1, with D tentatively TRBD1 (5 bases). Germline V gives CDR1 SQVTM, CDR2 ANQGSEA. Trimming took 7 bases from V and 3 from J, leaving 18 bases between them. The CDR3 consists of 14 residues. CDR3 region: CSANAGPSDTEAFF. The CDR3 DNA follows: TGCAGCGCCAACGCGGGACCCTCGGACACTGAAGCTTTCTTT.

The rearrangement uses TRBV5-1 and TRBJ2-5; 15 positions agree with TRBD2. The CDR3 runs to 18 residues. Germline V gene sequence: CDR1 SGHRS, CDR2 YFSETQ. J was trimmed by 1 base and V by 1 base; bases with no gene match: 5. The CDR3 region is CASSLTGLAGGVQETQYF. Here the CDR3 DNA reads TGCGCCAGCAGCTTGACGGGACTAGCGGGAGGCGTCCAAGAGACCCAGTACTTC.

The CDR3 loop reads CASSRGSGRAKNIQYF. The CDR3 coding sequence is TGTGCCAGCAGCCGGGGCTCCGGGAGAGCCAAAAACATTCAGTACTTC. This rearrangement joins TRBV28 to TRBJ2-4; perhaps TRBD2 as D (6 bases). Germline-derived CDR1 and CDR2 are MDHEN and SYDVKM. The V gene lost 6 bases and the J gene lost 0 bases, with 15 bases spanning the gap. The CDR3 runs 16 residues.

This sequence joins TRBV7-9 and TRBJ1-2; D ambiguous. Germline values: CDR1 SEHNR, CDR2 FQNEAQ (reference sequence). The CDR3 has 12 amino acids. V was pared by 5 bases and J by 3 bases, with 7 bases between. The CDR3 bases are TGTGCCAGCAGCCTTCAGGACTATGGCTACACCTTC. Translating it yields CASSLQDYGYTF. Drawing the rest from reference TRBV7-9 and TRBJ1-2, the complete variable domain is DTGVSQNPRHKITKRGQNVTFRCDPISEHNRLYWYRQTLGQGPEFLTYFQNEAQLEKSRLLSDRFSAERPKGSFSTLEIQRTEQGDSAMYLCASSLQDYGYTFGSGTRLTVV.

The rearrangement links TRBV27 to TRBJ1-6, with TRBD1 matching over 10 bases. V lost 6 bases, J lost 7 bases, and 3 bases stayed unmatched. The V gene's germline CDR1 is MNHEY and CDR2 SMNVEV (reference sequence). This CDR3 has 14 amino acids. CDR3 sequence reads: CASRDRGLNSPLHF. The CDR3 bases are TGTGCCAGCAGGGACAGGGGGTTAAATTCACCCCTCCACTTT.

J is TRBJ2-5 and V is TRBV10-3; D call uncertain. There are 14 residues in the CDR3. The germline V gene has CDR1 ENHRY and CDR2 SYGVKD. The V end was cut by 3 bases, the J end by 5 bases, with 13 bases between. Here the CDR3 reads CAISDGQPQETQYF. The CDR3 DNA is TGTGCCATCAGTGATGGGCAGCCGCAGGAGACCCAGTACTTC.

The V and J genes are TRBV19 and TRBJ1-6, with 7 bases that match TRBD1. The V gene end was trimmed by 6 bases and the J gene end by 1 base; junction bases not matched to a gene: 6. The CDR3 sequence is 16 residues long. Per the germline V gene, CDR1 is LNHDA and CDR2 is SQIVND (reference sequence). Here the CDR3 DNA reads TGTGCCAGTAGCCTCAGGGGGGAGTCCTATAATTCACCCCTCCACTTT. This sequence encodes CASSLRGESYNSPLHF. Drawing the rest from reference TRBV19 and TRBJ1-6, the complete variable domain is DGGITQSPKYLFRKEGQNVTLSCEQNLNHDAMYWYRQDPGQGLRLIYYSQIVNDFQKGDIAEGYSVSREKKESFPLTVTSAQKNPTAFYLCASSLRGESYNSPLHFGNGTRLTVT.

This clone was observed once. The chain recombines TRBV9 with TRBJ2-5; 9 bases map to TRBD2. The V gene end was trimmed by 7 bases and the J gene end by 5 bases; junction bases not matched to a gene: 15. Germline CDR1 SGDLS, CDR2 YYNGEE. CDR3 length equals 16 residues. CDR3 sequence (DNA): TGTGCCAGCGCGGAGGGGGTAGCGGGGGTCACCGAGACCCAGTACTTC. Translation gives CASAEGVAGVTETQYF.

The chain couples TRBV11-3 to TRBJ2-5; D is possibly TRBD1 (6 bases). The CDR3 is 16 residues long. CDR1 SGHNT and CDR2 YENEEA come from the germline V gene. Between the trimmed V and J ends, which lost 4 bases and 5 bases, there was a span of 20 bases. The CDR3 loop reads CASSWGRGVRGETQYF. The CDR3 DNA is TGTGCCAGCAGCTGGGGAAGAGGGGTTAGGGGGGAGACCCAGTACTTC.

This clone was seen once. The V call is TRBV21-1, the J call TRBJ1-3; TRBD1 is the table's D call and was not checked against the DNA. TRBV21-1 is a pseudogene. This CDR3 is 15 amino acids long. CDR3 nucleotide sequence: TGTGCCAGCAGCCCGACACCAAATGACGGAAACACCATATATTTT. Residues: CASSPTPNDGNTIYF.

This clone was counted a few times. The V call is TRBV4-3, the J call TRBJ1-4; D remains unclear. The CDR3 contains 16 residues. Germline assignment: CDR1 LGHNA and CDR2 YSLEER. V lost 6 bases and J lost 0, with 14 bases in between. CDR3 sequence reads: CASSPSRVATNEKLFF. CDR3 sequence (DNA): TGCGCCAGCAGTCCTAGCCGAGTTGCAACTAATGAAAAACTGTTTTTT.

This chain joins TRBV7-9 and TRBJ1-5; TRBD1 matches 10 bases. The CDR3 sequence is 16 residues long. V lost 5 bases and J lost 2; bases outside the gene matches: 6. CDR1 SEHNR and CDR2 FQNEAQ come from the germline V gene (reference sequence). Written as DNA, the CDR3 is TGTGCCAGCAGCCTAGGACAGGGGGACGGCAATCAGCCCCAGCATTTT. Its translation is CASSLGQGDGNQPQHF.

The chain joins TRBV24-1 to TRBJ2-1, with 8 bases fitting TRBD2. Losses at the gene ends were 8 bases for V and 2 bases for J; bases not matched to a gene: 4. CDR3 length equals 14 residues. In germline, CDR1 is KGHDR, CDR2 SFDVKD. The CDR3 here is CATKAGAAYNEQFF. The CDR3 nucleotides are TGTGCCACCAAAGCGGGAGCGGCCTACAATGAGCAGTTCTTC.

This clone was found once. V is TRBV9 and J is TRBJ1-4; 8 nucleotides align to TRBD1. The germline gives CDR1 SGDLS, CDR2 YYNGEE. J was trimmed by 7 bases and V by 0 bases; bases with no gene match: 8. The CDR3 length is 16 residues. The CDR3 protein is CASSVGSGGKGEKLFF. The CDR3 region has the DNA TGTGCCAGCAGCGTAGGCTCAGGGGGCAAGGGTGAAAAACTGTTTTTT. Combining the CDR3 with reference TRBV9 and TRBJ1-4 gives the whole variable domain DSGVTQTPKHLITATGQRVTLRCSPRSGDLSVYWYQQSLDQGLQFLIQYYNGEERAKGNILERFSAQQFPDLHSELNLSSLELGDSALYFCASSVGSGGKGEKLFFGSGTQLSVL.

This sequence joins TRBV6-5 and TRBJ2-7; 9 nucleotides agree with TRBD1. The CDR3 is 15 residues long. Germline CDR1 MNHEY, CDR2 SVGAGI. The V and J ends lost 6 bases and 5 bases, in that order; junction bases with no gene match: 11. The CDR3 spells CASSSSGTGWNEQYV. The CDR3 DNA reads TGTGCCAGCAGCTCCTCCGGGACAGGGTGGAACGAGCAGTACGTC.

This clone came up once. CDR3 amino acids: CASSPLATYEQYF. DNA for the CDR3: TGTGCCAGCAGTCCACTAGCGACCTACGAGCAGTACTTC. This chain uses TRBV6-6 with TRBJ2-7; 7 nucleotides agree with TRBD2. Unmatched junction bases numbered 3, after V lost 5 bases and J lost 2 bases. Germline V gene lookup returns CDR1 MNHNY and CDR2 SVGAGI (reference sequence). This CDR3 spans 13 amino acids.

This rearrangement joins TRBV6-5 to TRBJ2-4; possibly TRBD2 for D (5 bases). V was pared by 2 bases and J by 0 bases, with 11 bases between. The CDR3 totals 16 residues. Germline V gives CDR1 MNHEY, CDR2 SVGAGI. The CDR3 loop is CASSYTAGLAKNIQYF. The CDR3 nucleotides are TGTGCCAGCAGTTACACGGCGGGCCTAGCCAAAAACATTCAGTACTTC.

CDR3 in amino acids: CASSLGPTNTF. The CDR3 bases are TGTGCCAGCAGTCTGGGGCCAACTAACACCTTC. This rearrangement joins TRBV12-3 or TRBV12-4 to TRBJ1-2; tentatively, D is TRBD1 (5 bases). The CDR3 extends over 11 amino acids. V lost 5 bases and J 12 bases, leaving 13 bases between the germline ends.

V and J are TRBV13 and TRBJ1-2, with D perhaps matching TRBD1 (5 bases). The germline CDR1 and CDR2 sequences are PRHDT and FYEKMQ (reference sequence). The V end was cut by 0 bases, the J end by 7 bases, with 21 bases between. This CDR3 contains 17 residues. CDR3 residues: CASSLGKKGQRGRGYTF. The CDR3 nucleotides read TGTGCCAGCAGCTTAGGCAAGAAGGGCCAAAGGGGTCGTGGCTACACCTTC.

The chain has TRBV19 and TRBJ1-1, with 7 bases lining up with TRBD1. Trimming took 6 bases from V and 5 from J; bases not matched to a gene: 9. The germline V gene encodes CDR1 LNHDA and CDR2 SQIVND (reference sequence). This CDR3 is built from 14 residues. As DNA, the CDR3 is TGTGCCAGTAGGGCCGCAGGGGGTTGGACTGAAGCTTTCTTT. Its translation: CASRAAGGWTEAFF.

In this sample, this clone turned up a few times. This CDR3 reads CASSFRERNTEAFF. CDR3 in DNA: TGCGCCAGCAGCTTCCGGGAAAGAAACACTGAAGCTTTCTTT. This chain links TRBV5-1 with TRBJ1-1; D is undetermined. The V end lost 2 bases, the J end lost 2 bases, and 10 bases lay between the germline ends. This CDR3 has 14 residues. Germline V CDR1 and CDR2: SGHRS, YFSETQ.